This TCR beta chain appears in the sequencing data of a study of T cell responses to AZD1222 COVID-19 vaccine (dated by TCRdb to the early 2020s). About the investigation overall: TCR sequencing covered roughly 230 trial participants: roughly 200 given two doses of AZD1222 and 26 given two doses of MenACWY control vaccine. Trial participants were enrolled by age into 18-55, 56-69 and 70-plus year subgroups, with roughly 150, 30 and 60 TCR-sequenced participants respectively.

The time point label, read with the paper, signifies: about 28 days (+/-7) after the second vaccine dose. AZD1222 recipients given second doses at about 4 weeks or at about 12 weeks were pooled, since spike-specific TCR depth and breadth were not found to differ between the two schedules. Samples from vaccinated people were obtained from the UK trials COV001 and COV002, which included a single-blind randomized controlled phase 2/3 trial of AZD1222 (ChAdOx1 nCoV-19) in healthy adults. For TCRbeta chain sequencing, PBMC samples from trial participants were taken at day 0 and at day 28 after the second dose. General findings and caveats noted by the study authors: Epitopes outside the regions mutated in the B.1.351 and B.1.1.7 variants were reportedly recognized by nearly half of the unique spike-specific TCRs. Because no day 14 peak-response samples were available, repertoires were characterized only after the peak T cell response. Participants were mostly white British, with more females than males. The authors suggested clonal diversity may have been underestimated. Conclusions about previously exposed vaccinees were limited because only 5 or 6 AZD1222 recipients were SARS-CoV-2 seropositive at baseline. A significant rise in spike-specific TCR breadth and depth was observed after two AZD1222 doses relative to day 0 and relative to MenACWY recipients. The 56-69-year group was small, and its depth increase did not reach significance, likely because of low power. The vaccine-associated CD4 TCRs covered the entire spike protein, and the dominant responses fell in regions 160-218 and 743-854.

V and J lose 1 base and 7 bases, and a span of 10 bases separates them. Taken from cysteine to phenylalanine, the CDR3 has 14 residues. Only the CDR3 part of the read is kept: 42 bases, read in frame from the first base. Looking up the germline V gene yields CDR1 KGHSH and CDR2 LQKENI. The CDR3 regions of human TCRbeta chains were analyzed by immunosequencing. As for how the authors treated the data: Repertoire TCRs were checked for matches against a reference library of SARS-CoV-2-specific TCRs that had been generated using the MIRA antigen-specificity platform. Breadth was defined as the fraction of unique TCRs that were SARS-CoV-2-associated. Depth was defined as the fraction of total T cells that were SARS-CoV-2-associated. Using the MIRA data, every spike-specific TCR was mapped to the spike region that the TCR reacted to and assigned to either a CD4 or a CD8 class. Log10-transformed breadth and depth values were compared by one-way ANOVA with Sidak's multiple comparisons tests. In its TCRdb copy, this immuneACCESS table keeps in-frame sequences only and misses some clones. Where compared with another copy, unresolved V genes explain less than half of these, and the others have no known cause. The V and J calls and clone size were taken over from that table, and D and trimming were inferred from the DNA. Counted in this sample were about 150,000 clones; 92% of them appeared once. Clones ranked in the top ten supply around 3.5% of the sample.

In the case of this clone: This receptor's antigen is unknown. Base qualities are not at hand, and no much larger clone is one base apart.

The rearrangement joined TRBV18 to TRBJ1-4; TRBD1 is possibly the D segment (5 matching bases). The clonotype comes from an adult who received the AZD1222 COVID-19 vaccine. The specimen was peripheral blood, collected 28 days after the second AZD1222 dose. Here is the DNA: TGTGCCAGCTCACCACAGGGGTTCGGTGAAAAACTGTTTTTT. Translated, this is CASSPQGFGEKLFF.